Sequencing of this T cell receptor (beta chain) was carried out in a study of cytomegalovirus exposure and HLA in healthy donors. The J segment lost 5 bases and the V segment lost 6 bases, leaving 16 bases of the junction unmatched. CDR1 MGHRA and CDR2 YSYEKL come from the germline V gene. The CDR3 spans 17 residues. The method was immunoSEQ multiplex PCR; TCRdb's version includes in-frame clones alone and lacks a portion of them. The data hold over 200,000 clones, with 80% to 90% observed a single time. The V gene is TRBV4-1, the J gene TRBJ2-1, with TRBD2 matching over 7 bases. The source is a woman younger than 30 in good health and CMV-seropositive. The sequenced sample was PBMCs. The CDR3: CASSHLIGASGHNEQFF. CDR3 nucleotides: TGCGCCAGCAGTCATCTAATCGGGGCTAGCGGCCACAATGAGCAGTTCTTC.